This T cell receptor (beta chain) was sequenced during a study of response to subunit inactivated influenza vaccine. CDR3 length: 15 amino acids. The V gene's germline CDR1 is SGHDN and CDR2 FVKESK. V lost 4 bases and J lost 3; bases outside the gene matches: 7. From the RT-PCR reads, TCRdb called clonotypes with MiXCR, one entry per CDR3 protein. The repertoire holds approximately 230,000 distinct CDR3 sequences, 9% to 15% seen once, with 7.5% to 10% in the top ten. This clonotype was recorded at least ten times. The V and J genes are TRBV14 and TRBJ2-7; 9 bases agree with TRBD1. The TCR sequence derives from a man aged 50 or older who received an inactivated influenza vaccine. The source material was non-naive T cells sorted from PBMCs, sampled less than 15 days before vaccination. DNA for the CDR3: TGTGCCAGCAGCCCATCGGGACAGGGCCTCTACGAGCAGTACTTC. Translated: CASSPSGQGLYEQYF.